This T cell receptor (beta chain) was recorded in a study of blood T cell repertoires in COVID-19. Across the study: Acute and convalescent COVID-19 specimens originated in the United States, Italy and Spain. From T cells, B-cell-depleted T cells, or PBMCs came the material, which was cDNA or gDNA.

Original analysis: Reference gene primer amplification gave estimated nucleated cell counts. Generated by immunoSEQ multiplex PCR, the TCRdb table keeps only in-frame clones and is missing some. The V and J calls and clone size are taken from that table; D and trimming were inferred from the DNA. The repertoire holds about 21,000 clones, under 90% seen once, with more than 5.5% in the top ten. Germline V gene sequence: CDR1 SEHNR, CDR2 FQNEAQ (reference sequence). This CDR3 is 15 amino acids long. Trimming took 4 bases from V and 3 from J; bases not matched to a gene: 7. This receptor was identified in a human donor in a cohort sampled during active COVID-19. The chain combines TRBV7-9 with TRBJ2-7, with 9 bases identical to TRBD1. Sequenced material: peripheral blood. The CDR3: CASSSPGTGHYEQYF. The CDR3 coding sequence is TGTGCCAGCAGCTCCCCCGGGACAGGGCACTACGAGCAGTACTTC. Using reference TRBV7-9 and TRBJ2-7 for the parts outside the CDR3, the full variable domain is DTGVSQNPRHKITKRGQNVTFRCDPISEHNRLYWYRQTLGQGPEFLTYFQNEAQLEKSRLLSDRFSAERPKGSFSTLEIQRTEQGDSAMYLCASSSPGTGHYEQYFGPGTRLTVT.